One sample yielded the 10 T cell receptor beta chains listed below, sequenced in a study of beta chain features in type 1 diabetes. All of the isolated RNA was reverse transcribed, so expressed TCRB transcripts were sequenced. Generated by immunoSEQ multiplex PCR, the TCRdb table keeps only in-frame clones and is missing some. The data show under 400,000 clones, around 20% seen once. Material: naive CD4+ T cells from blood. The source of these receptors is a woman aged 18-29 years in good health.

This clone was picked up a small number of times. The rearrangement links TRBV4-1 to TRBJ2-6, with D possibly being TRBD1 (5 bases). CDR3 length: 19 residues. Germline CDR1 and CDR2: MGHRA and YSYEKL. V shed 1 base and J shed 0 bases, with 16 bases lying between them. CDR3 amino acids: CASSQGRAKIPSGANVLTF. The CDR3 nucleotides read TGCGCCAGCAGCCAAGGCAGGGCCAAAATTCCCTCTGGGGCCAACGTCCTGACTTTC.

The chain uses TRBV19 and TRBJ1-2; D remains unclear. Germline V lookup: CDR1 LNHDA, CDR2 SQIVND (reference sequence). This CDR3 contains 14 residues. The germline V and J ends were trimmed by 5 bases and 3 bases, with 13 bases remaining between them. The CDR3 loop reads CASSQGVDDYGYTF. The CDR3 bases are TGTGCCAGTAGTCAAGGAGTCGATGACTATGGCTACACCTTC.

This clone came up many times. The V gene is TRBV5-4, the J gene TRBJ1-2, with a tentative D call TRBD1 (5 bases). Looked up from germline, CDR1 is SGHNT and CDR2 is YYREEE (reference sequence). The V end lost 5 bases, the J end lost 4 bases, and 15 bases lay between the germline ends. The CDR3 is 14 residues long. DNA of the CDR3: TGTGCCAGCAGTCCGGGACGGGAGTCCTATGGCTACACCTTC. Amino acid sequence: CASSPGRESYGYTF.

This clone has a handful of counts. The V call is TRBV28, the J call TRBJ1-5, with 8 bases matching TRBD1. This CDR3 region has 16 residues. Germline V gene sequence: CDR1 MDHEN, CDR2 SYDVKM. With V trimmed by 5 bases and J by 8 bases, 14 bases remained unmatched. The CDR3 loop is CASSPYGQGAMEPQHF. In DNA, the CDR3 is TGTGCCAGCAGTCCTTATGGACAGGGAGCAATGGAGCCCCAGCATTTT.

This clone has only a few counts. This chain links TRBV6-1 with TRBJ2-7; D possibly corresponds to TRBD1 (6 bases). With 3 bases removed from V and 5 bases from J, the gap between germline ends came to 17 bases. In germline, CDR1 is MNHNS, CDR2 SASEGT. The CDR3 spans 15 residues. The CDR3 protein is CASSDRWQGQNEQYF. CDR3 nucleotides: TGTGCCAGCAGTGACCGGTGGCAGGGGCAAAACGAGCAGTACTTC.

This chain links TRBV30 with TRBJ1-2; D gene ambiguous. CDR1 and CDR2 (germline): GTSNPN, SVGIG (reference sequence). V was trimmed by 0 bases and J by 6 bases, leaving 11 bases between them. This CDR3 comprises 13 residues. CDR3 DNA sequence: TGTGCCTGGAGTGTAGGCAGGAAAGATGGCTACACCTTC. Its protein is CAWSVGRKDGYTF.

This chain links TRBV7-2 with TRBJ2-7, with TRBD2 matching 7 bases. The CDR3 runs to 16 residues. J gave up 7 bases and V 5 bases, and 17 bases lay outside the gene matches. Germline-derived CDR1 and CDR2 are SGHTA and FQGNSA. The CDR3 sequence: CASSPSNSGPLGEQYF. The CDR3 nucleotides read TGTGCCAGCAGCCCGTCGAATAGCGGGCCCCTGGGAGAGCAGTACTTC.

The V call is TRBV5-6, the J call TRBJ2-3; TRBD2 matches 9 bases. The V and J ends lost 1 base and 4 bases, in that order; junction bases with no gene match: 10. This CDR3 contains 17 residues. CDR1 and CDR2 from the germline V gene are SGHDT and YYEEEE. CDR3 nucleotide sequence: TGTGCCAGCAGCTTGACTAGCGGGCCATTAAGGGCAGATACGCAGTATTTT. Protein sequence: CASSLTSGPLRADTQYF.

The chain recombines TRBV4-1 with TRBJ1-6; 9 nucleotides align to TRBD1. The CDR3 length is 16 residues. Germline V gene data show CDR1 as MGHRA and CDR2 as YSYEKL. The junction had 7 bases not matched to a gene; V was cut back by 3 bases and J by 7 bases. The CDR3 loop is CASSQPGQGLNSPLHF. The CDR3 DNA follows: TGCGCCAGCAGCCAGCCGGGACAGGGATTGAATTCACCCCTCCACTTT.

This clone was seen more than once but under ten times. The chain is built from TRBV7-2 and TRBJ2-2, with TRBD1 matching over 8 bases. The V gene end was trimmed by 3 bases and the J gene end by 1 base; junction bases not matched to a gene: 7. The CDR3 has 17 amino acids. Germline assignment: CDR1 SGHTA and CDR2 FQGNSA. Written as DNA, the CDR3 is TGTGCCAGCAGCTTGTTATTCGGGACAGGGAACACCGGGGAGCTGTTTTTT. This sequence encodes CASSLLFGTGNTGELFF.